This T cell receptor beta chain is from a study of blood T cell repertoires in COVID-19. As for the study in general: Both acute and convalescent COVID-19 samples were obtained from the United States, Italy and Spain. PBMCs, B-cell-depleted T cells, or T cells were the source of the cDNA or gDNA that made up the material.

Authors' analysis steps: Using reference gene primer amplification, nucleated cell counts were estimated. Assay: immunoSEQ multiplex PCR; the TCRdb copy retains only in-frame clones and omits some. Clonal size and the V and J genes are those of that table, whereas D and trimming came from the DNA. The repertoire includes about 190,000 clones, over 75% of them detected once, and about 14% sits in the top ten. This clonotype was sampled from a man in his fifties who had recovered from COVID-19. The source material was peripheral blood.

The CDR3 loop reads CASSPTYSQGAHNEQFF. CDR3 coding DNA: TGTGCCAGCTCACCCACATACTCACAGGGGGCGCACAATGAGCAGTTCTTC. The chain carries TRBV18 and TRBJ2-1, with 9 bases aligning to TRBD1. The CDR3 contains 17 residues. The V segment lost 3 bases and the J segment 5 bases; nucleotides outside the gene matches: 11. Germline assignment: CDR1 KGHSH and CDR2 LQKENI. Supplemented by reference TRBV18 and TRBJ2-1, the full variable domain reads NAGVMQNPRHLVRRRGQEARLRCSPMKGHSHVYWYRQLPEEGLKFMVYLQKENIIDESGMPKERFSAEFPKEGPSILRIQQVVRGDSAAYFCASSPTYSQGAHNEQFFGPGTRLTVL.